This passage covers 7 T cell receptor beta chains from one sample sequenced in a study of T-cell memory formation after mild COVID-19. TCRdb ran MiXCR on the 5' RACE reads and lists one entry per CDR3 protein. Of 65,000 to 95,000 distinct CDR3 sequences listed, around 13% were seen once; the top ten hold about 40%. Source material: PBMCs or a T cell subset sorted from them (not recorded which). The source of these receptors is a man younger than 30 who had mild COVID-19 (a few samples of this study predate the infection). Cell type and time point are not known.

This clonotype was detected many times. This chain joins TRBV4-1 and TRBJ1-5; D is unresolved. The length of the CDR3 is 19 residues. CDR1 and CDR2 from the germline V gene are MGHRA and YSYEKL. Trimming stripped 0 bases from V and 2 bases from J, with 20 bases between. CDR3 in amino acids: CASSQDVGPTGTGNQPQHF. CDR3 coding DNA: TGCGCCAGCAGCCAAGACGTCGGCCCGACGGGCACTGGCAATCAGCCCCAGCATTTT.

In its sample, this clonotype was seen a few times. This rearrangement joins TRBV18 to TRBJ2-3, with 7 bases aligning to TRBD2. Germline-derived CDR1 and CDR2 are KGHSH and LQKENI. The junction had 3 bases not matched to a gene; V was cut back by 2 bases and J by 4 bases. CDR3 length equals 14 residues. The CDR3 nucleotides are TGTGCCAGCTCACCAGACAGCGGGGCAGATACGCAGTATTTT. Translation gives CASSPDSGADTQYF.

The genes are TRBV29-1 and TRBJ1-2, with 9 bases fitting TRBD1. The junction had 7 bases not matched to a gene; V was cut back by 5 bases and J by 3 bases. The CDR3 is 14 residues long. CDR1 and CDR2 from the germline V gene are SQVTM and ANQGSEA. In DNA form, the CDR3 reads TGCAGCGTTACCGGGACAGGGTATGACTATGGCTACACCTTC. Amino acid sequence: CSVTGTGYDYGYTF.

In its sample, this clonotype was seen a few times. The chain joins TRBV4-3 to TRBJ2-5; D may be TRBD1 (6 bases). Trimming took off 0 bases at V and 4 bases at J, with 12 bases between the two ends. The CDR3 spans 15 residues. The germline gives CDR1 LGHNA, CDR2 YSLEER. For the CDR3, the DNA is TGCGCCAGCAGCCAAGATAACAGGGTAACAGAGACCCAGTACTTC. Translation gives CASSQDNRVTETQYF.

The gene calls are TRBV7-9 and TRBJ2-7, with D possibly TRBD1 on 6 matching bases. The germline gives CDR1 SEHNR, CDR2 FQNEAQ (reference sequence). This CDR3 region has 15 residues. V was shortened by 5 bases and J by 2 bases, with 16 bases between the two germline ends. The CDR3 DNA is TGTGCCAGCAGCGGGGGCCTCACCGACCCCTACGAGCAGTACGTC. This encodes CASSGGLTDPYEQYV.

CDR3 loop: CSVILLGQGEPEAFF. The CDR3 nucleotides read TGCAGCGTTATCTTACTCGGGCAGGGGGAGCCTGAAGCTTTCTTT. The gene calls are TRBV29-1 and TRBJ1-1; 7 nucleotides match TRBD1. CDR3 length equals 15 residues. Trimming at V came to 5 bases and at J to 6 bases, leaving 15 bases not matched to a gene. Germline V lookup: CDR1 SQVTM, CDR2 ANQGSEA.

A single count supports this clonotype. This CDR3 reads CATSDLDSGGQYF. As DNA, the CDR3 is TGTGCCACCAGTGATTTGGATAGCGGGGGGCAGTATTTT. The chain links TRBV24-1 to TRBJ2-3; TRBD2 aligns across 9 bases. The CDR3 covers 13 residues. Germline values: CDR1 KGHDR, CDR2 SFDVKD. The trim removed 0 bases at V and 11 bases at J, leaving 2 bases unmatched.